Below, one T cell receptor beta chain is given with its context. This clone was picked up a small number of times. Which antigen it targets is not known. Base qualities are not provided; no much larger clone lies one nucleotide away. All of the isolated RNA was reverse transcribed with the High Capacity cDNA Reverse Transcription Kit, so expressed TCRB transcripts were sequenced. Naive, central memory and regulatory T cell samples underwent deep immunoSEQ sequencing, averaging about 3.57 million total reads per sample. After sorted cells were lysed in RLT buffer, RNA was extracted with DNase-treated RNeasy Micro or Mini kits, with the choice depending on cell number. To prevent cross-contamination, every cell subset was processed on its own, while patient and healthy donor samples were processed together. TCRB sequences were amplified from cDNA with the immunoSEQ multiplex PCR, producing 87-bp fragments spanning the CDR3 region. Amplicons were sequenced on the Illumina HiSeq platform. The authors processed their data as follows. Synthetic template baselines were used to correct PCR bias computationally, reads within Hamming distance 2 were collapsed together, and singletons that could not be merged were discarded. Reads were aligned against IMGT to assign V, D and J genes, CDR3 length and insertions or deletions at six rearrangement sites. Within each subset, clonotype counts were normalized to sorted cell number, and only after that were true diversity and Gini coefficients computed with the tcR R package. Repertoire sharing was quantified using the overlap coefficient calculated on TCRB nucleotide sequences. TCRdb carries this immuneACCESS record with in-frame sequences only. Its versions omit some clonotypes, under half of them owing to an unresolved V gene in the studies checked, with the rest unexplained. That table supplies the V and J calls and clone size; D and trimming were determined from the DNA. The sample profile shows around 200,000 clones; about 13% of them were found once. The top ten constitute roughly 0.6% of the sample.

Trimming takes 0 bases from V and 5 bases from J, and the germline ends sit 17 bases apart. Reading from cysteine to phenylalanine, the CDR3 counts 16 amino acids. The retained sequence is limited to the CDR3, 48 bases, with the frame set at the first base. CDR1 and CDR2 are read off the germline V gene (reference sequence) as SGHNT and YYREEE. Each donor gave one peripheral blood draw, averaging around 120 mL, which was collected into heparinised tubes. A BD FACSAria II was used to sort naive, central memory, regulatory and stem cell-like memory CD4+ T cells with a panel that included CD45RO, CCR7, CD25, CD127, CD95 and CD27. All sorted populations exceeded 95% purity. PBMCs were separated immediately by Lymphoprep density gradient centrifugation and were stained directly, without being cultured. Samples were stained and sorted in pairs, with one healthy donor and one patient per experiment, so that batch effects were minimized.

The entry originates in a study of beta chain features in type 1 diabetes listed by TCRdb under 2018. Regarding the research as a whole: Mean age, gender distribution, total cell number and subset yield did not differ between patients and healthy donors. A total of roughly 100 million sorted cells were examined across all samples, and a strong correlation was observed between cell number per subset and RNA yield. In the study, TCRB repertoires of sorted circulating CD4+ T cell subsets from recently diagnosed type 1 diabetes patients were compared with those of matched healthy donors. Whereas all 30 or so donors provided naive and central memory subsets, regulatory and stem cell-like memory subsets were isolated from just 8 patients and about 8 healthy donors.

General conclusions and limits of the study: The naive, central memory and regulatory TCRB repertoires appeared to resemble one another more closely among patients than among healthy donors. HLA sub-analyses involved small numbers of individuals, so any influence of HLA type on TCRB rearrangement remained unresolved. Shorter templates might have been favored by PCR, but patient and control samples were amplified and corrected together, so both groups would have been affected equally by any skew. Sequencing cDNA rather than genomic DNA could over-represent highly expressing activated cells, although activation and CD3 levels did not differ between groups. Fewer insertions and more nucleotide deletions at VDJ recombination sites were observed in patients with type 1 diabetes, implying thymic rearrangement abnormalities. Type 1 diabetes patients showed a moderate but significant shortening of TCRB CDR3 length in all four CD4+ subsets.

The clonotype comes from a woman under 30 in good health. Sequenced sample: central memory CD4+ T cells from blood. The sequence joins TRBV5-4 to TRBJ2-5; D gene: possibly TRBD2, on 5 matching bases. The nucleotides are TGTGCCAGCAGCTTGGATGGGTCAGCGAGAGGGGAGACCCAGTACTTC. Its protein is CASSLDGSARGETQYF.